This entry concerns a single T cell receptor beta chain. After removal of 4 bases from V and 11 bases from J, the junction contained 6 bases not matched to a gene. The CDR3 totals 13 residues. The V gene's germline CDR1 is ENHRY and CDR2 SYGVKD. These data are taken from a study of blood T cell repertoires in COVID-19. Looking at the study overall: Specimens from acute and convalescent COVID-19 originated in the United States, Italy and Spain. The analysed material was cDNA or gDNA that came from T cells, B-cell-depleted T cells, or PBMCs.

As processed by the authors: Counts of nucleated cells, estimated from reference gene primer amplification, were obtained. Libraries were prepared by immunoSEQ multiplex PCR; TCRdb keeps only in-frame clonotypes and omits some of them. V, J and clone size were drawn from that table, and D and trimming were deduced from the DNA. Of roughly 6,400 clones detected, 84% appear once; the ten largest clones hold around 12%. The chain joins TRBV10-3 to TRBJ1-1; 11 positions match TRBD1. This receptor was obtained from a human donor with active COVID-19. The donor label of this sample is uncertain. The sequencing input was peripheral blood. CDR3: CAISGGQGASAFF. In DNA, the CDR3 is TGTGCCATCAGTGGAGGACAGGGGGCATCGGCTTTCTTT.